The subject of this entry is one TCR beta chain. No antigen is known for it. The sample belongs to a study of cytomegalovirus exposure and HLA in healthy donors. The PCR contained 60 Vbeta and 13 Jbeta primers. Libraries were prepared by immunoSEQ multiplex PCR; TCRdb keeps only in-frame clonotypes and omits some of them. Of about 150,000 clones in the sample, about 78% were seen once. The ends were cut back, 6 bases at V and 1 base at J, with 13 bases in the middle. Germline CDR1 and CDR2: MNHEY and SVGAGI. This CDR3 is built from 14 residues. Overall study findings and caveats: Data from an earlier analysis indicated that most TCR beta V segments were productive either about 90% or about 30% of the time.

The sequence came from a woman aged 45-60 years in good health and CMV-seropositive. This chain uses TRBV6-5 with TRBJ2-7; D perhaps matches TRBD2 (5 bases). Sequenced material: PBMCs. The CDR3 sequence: CASSLGRESYEQYF. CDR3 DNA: TGTGCCAGCAGCCTGGGAAGGGAGTCCTACGAGCAGTACTTC.